Each of the 5 T cell receptor beta chains below was sequenced from the same sample in a study of blood T cells in healthy people across ages. A sample-barcoded 5' primer and a J-beta primer mix were used in a second PCR of roughly 6 to 12 cycles. One entry per CDR3 protein, called by TCRdb with MiXCR from the 5' RACE reads. The sample shows around 1,100,000 distinct CDR3 sequences, about two fifths of them seen only once. Sequencing was carried out using blood. These receptors were collected from a man aged 18 to 35 in good health.

V is TRBV11-2 and J is TRBJ2-1; tentatively, D is TRBD2 (6 bases). Germline V gene sequence: CDR1 SGHAT, CDR2 FQNNGV. Trimming stripped 3 bases from V and 9 bases from J, with 18 bases between. The CDR3 totals 15 residues. The CDR3 is CASSFGLPWVGEQFF. The CDR3 nucleotides are TGTGCCAGCAGCTTCGGACTACCCTGGGTCGGTGAGCAGTTCTTC.

The V call is TRBV20-1, the J call TRBJ2-7, with 9 bases lining up with TRBD2. The CDR3 spans 14 residues. V lost 3 bases and J lost 2; bases outside the gene matches: 5. Per the germline V gene, CDR1 is DFQATT and CDR2 is SNEGSKA (reference sequence). CDR3 in DNA: TGCAGTGCTAGTAGTCCTAGCGGGGCCTACGAGCAGTACTTC. This translates into CSASSPSGAYEQYF.

A word on this clonotype: An end of the junction does not agree with germline; a read error may underlie this. The chain couples TRBV5-1 to TRBJ1-4, with a tentative D call TRBD1 (5 bases). The CDR3 length is 14 residues. Germline V gene data show CDR1 as SGHRS and CDR2 as YFSETQ. CDR3 protein: CASSLGEGIEKLFF. For the CDR3, the DNA is TGCGCCAGCAGTTTGGGGGAGGGGATTGAAAAACTGTTTTTT. Using reference TRBV5-1 and TRBJ1-4 for the parts outside the CDR3, the full variable domain is KAGVTQTPRYLIKTRGQQVTLSCSPISGHRSVSWYQQTPGQGLQFLFEYFSETQRNKGNFPGRFSGRQFSNSRSEMNVSTLELGDSALYLCASSLGEGIEKLFFGSGTQLSVL.

This clonotype showed up just a few times. This sequence joins TRBV9 and TRBJ2-3; 9 nucleotides match TRBD2. Germline V gene sequence: CDR1 SGDLS, CDR2 YYNGEE. V shed 0 bases and J 4 bases; nucleotides not matched to a gene: 6. This CDR3 contains 16 residues. Written as DNA, the CDR3 is TGTGCCAGCAGCGTAGCGGGGGCGGGGGGGCCAGATACGCAGTATTTT. The encoded protein is CASSVAGAGGPDTQYF.

The chain joins TRBV7-8 to TRBJ2-1; possibly TRBD1 or TRBD2 for D (5 bases each). CDR3 length: 15 residues. CDR1 is SGHVS and CDR2 is FQNEAQ in the germline V gene. V was pared by 5 bases and J by 0 bases, with 11 bases between. CDR3 DNA sequence: TGTGCCAGCAGCCGGGGCCCCAGCTCCTACAATGAGCAGTTCTTC. Its translation: CASSRGPSSYNEQFF.